One sample yielded the 22 T cell receptor beta chains listed below, sequenced in a study of control samples from healthy donors and cancer patients (dated by TCRdb to 2018 to 2020). Library prep was done by the immunoSEQ multiplex PCR assay. The immuneACCESS repertoire file appears here via TCRdb, limited to in-frame rearrangements. These files lack a portion of the clones; in checked studies, under half of the deficit traces to unresolved V genes, and the cause of the others is not known. This sample lists more than 75,000 clones; 85% to 90% were detected once. Around 6% of the sample goes to the ten largest clones. Sequencing was done on a sample of blood. All receptors come from a man aged 50-59 years in good health.

This clone has only one observation. The gene calls are TRBV5-4 and TRBJ1-2; 9 positions agree with TRBD1. The CDR3 spans 15 residues. Germline-derived CDR1 and CDR2 are SGHNT and YYREEE (reference sequence). With V trimmed by 4 bases and J by 6 bases, 10 bases remained unmatched. The CDR3 is CASSPPRTGADGYTF. As DNA, the CDR3 is TGTGCCAGCAGCCCGCCTCGGACAGGGGCGGATGGCTACACCTTC.

The V and J genes are TRBV27 and TRBJ1-1; TRBD1 is a possible D gene (6 bases). Trimming took off 5 bases at V and 1 base at J, with 11 bases between the two ends. This CDR3 is built from 14 residues. The germline gives CDR1 MNHEY, CDR2 SMNVEV (reference sequence). The CDR3 coding sequence is TGTGCCAGCAGTGCAGGGGCCAGGAACACTGAAGCTTTCTTT. As protein: CASSAGARNTEAFF.

The rearrangement uses TRBV29-1 and TRBJ2-1; D is uncertain. V dropped 6 bases and J dropped 4 bases, with 4 bases sitting between them. The CDR3 sequence is 10 residues long. CDR1 is SQVTM and CDR2 is ANQGSEA in the germline V gene. Here the CDR3 reads CSVRYNEQFF. In DNA, the CDR3 is TGCAGCGTGCGGTACAATGAGCAGTTCTTC.

The CDR3: CASSFAGMQETQYF. The CDR3 nucleotides read TGTGCCAGCAGCTTCGCGGGGATGCAAGAGACCCAGTACTTC. The rearrangement links TRBV11-3 to TRBJ2-5; maybe TRBD2 (6 bases). The CDR3 has 14 amino acids. The germline V and J ends were trimmed by 3 bases and 2 bases, with 10 bases remaining between them. Germline loops: CDR1 SGHNT, CDR2 YENEEA.

The CDR3 DNA follows: TGTGCCAGCAGGACAGGGGTTAGCTACTCACCCCTCCACTTT. It specifies CASRTGVSYSPLHF. The V and J genes are TRBV2 and TRBJ1-6, with TRBD1 identical over 8 bases. This CDR3 has 14 amino acids. J lost 10 bases, V lost 6 bases, and 8 bases had no gene match. Per the germline V gene, CDR1 is SNHLY and CDR2 is FYNNEI.

Here the CDR3 DNA reads TGTGCCAGCAGTTACGCGGGGGCCAAAAACATTCAGTACTTC. This translates into CASSYAGAKNIQYF. V is TRBV6-2 or TRBV6-3 and J is TRBJ2-4; D is possibly TRBD2 (6 bases). The V and J ends lost 2 bases and 1 base respectively, with 6 bases between them. The germline gives CDR1 MNHEY, CDR2 SVGEGT. This CDR3 is 14 amino acids long.

V and J are TRBV18 and TRBJ2-7; 7 bases match TRBD1. The CDR3 totals 14 residues. Germline-derived CDR1 and CDR2 are KGHSH and LQKENI. The J segment lost 5 bases and the V segment lost 5 bases, leaving 9 bases of the junction unmatched. The CDR3 DNA reads as TGTGCCAGCTCAACCCAACAGGGGCAGCACGAGCAGTACTTC. Amino acids: CASSTQQGQHEQYF.

The chain recombines TRBV7-8 with TRBJ2-3, with D possibly TRBD2 on 5 matching bases. Looked up from germline, CDR1 is SGHVS and CDR2 is FQNEAQ. The CDR3 length is 14 residues. V dropped 5 bases and J dropped 6 bases, with 15 bases sitting between them. CDR3 nucleotides: TGTGCCAGCAGCCCCCGACTATTATTGGATACGCAGTATTTT. This gives the protein CASSPRLLLDTQYF.

The chain has TRBV4-2 and TRBJ1-3; D gene uncertain. V lost 8 bases to trimming and J lost 3 bases, with 11 bases between them. The CDR3 runs to 13 residues. Germline V lookup: CDR1 LGHNA, CDR2 YNFKEQ. CDR3 DNA: TGTGCCAGCGGTCCGGGCGATGGAAACACCATATATTTT. This sequence encodes CASGPGDGNTIYF.

The chain is built from TRBV15 and TRBJ2-2; 9 bases match TRBD2. V trimming: 0 bases; J trimming: 4 bases; junction bases outside the gene matches: 6. The germline gives CDR1 LNHNV, CDR2 YYDKDF (reference sequence). The CDR3 covers 17 residues. CDR3 sequence: CATSRDPRGGATGELFF. CDR3 in DNA: TGTGCCACCAGCAGAGATCCTCGCGGGGGGGCCACCGGGGAGCTGTTTTTT.

This clone was detected a few times. V is TRBV5-1 and J is TRBJ1-6; TRBD1 matches 9 bases. The CDR3 is made up of 19 amino acids. Per the germline V gene, CDR1 is SGHRS and CDR2 is YFSETQ. The V segment lost 1 base and the J segment 7 bases; nucleotides outside the gene matches: 15. CDR3 sequence: CASSLRGQGSSGPNSPLHF. As DNA, the CDR3 is TGCGCCAGCAGCTTGAGGGGACAGGGTAGCTCTGGACCCAATTCACCCCTCCACTTT.

The CDR3 nucleotides are TGTGCCACTGGCAGGAGAGGAGGGGAGCAGTTCTTC. Translated: CATGRRGGEQFF. The chain has TRBV11-3 and TRBJ2-1; D perhaps matches TRBD2 (6 bases). V lost 10 bases and J 10 bases, leaving 17 bases between the germline ends. This CDR3 comprises 12 residues. Germline V gives CDR1 SGHNT, CDR2 YENEEA. The full variable domain, its missing parts supplied by reference TRBV11-3 and TRBJ2-1, is EAGVVQSPRYKIIEKKQPVAFWCNPISGHNTLYWYLQNLGQGPELLIRYENEEAVDDSQLPKDRFSAERLKGVDSTLKIQPAELGDSAVYLCATGRRGGEQFFGPGTRLTVL.

The chain employs TRBV19 and TRBJ2-7; 9 nucleotides agree with TRBD1. The trim removed 4 bases at V and 6 bases at J, leaving 7 bases unmatched. This CDR3 comprises 14 residues. Germline V gene lookup returns CDR1 LNHDA and CDR2 SQIVND (reference sequence). This CDR3 is CASSKGQGRVEQYF. The CDR3 DNA reads TGTGCCAGTAGTAAAGGACAGGGGAGGGTCGAGCAGTACTTC.

This clone was detected only a few times. The CDR3 reads CAWGFNSPLHF. Written as DNA, the CDR3 is TGTGCCTGGGGTTTTAATTCACCCCTCCACTTT. V and J are TRBV30 and TRBJ1-6; D gene unclear. The CDR3 spans 11 residues. CDR1 is GTSNPN and CDR2 is SVGIG in the germline V gene (reference sequence). The V gene lost 5 bases and the J gene lost 6 bases, with 5 bases spanning the gap.

The genes are TRBV5-6 and TRBJ1-1, with TRBD1 identical over 7 bases. From germline, CDR1 is SGHDT and CDR2 YYEEEE. Losses at the gene ends were 0 bases for V and 0 bases for J; bases not matched to a gene: 8. This CDR3 is built from 17 residues. CDR3 in amino acids: CASSLDRGIGMNTEAFF. CDR3 in DNA: TGTGCCAGCAGCTTGGACAGGGGTATTGGAATGAACACTGAAGCTTTCTTT. The full variable domain, in which reference TRBV5-6 and TRBJ1-1 provide the parts outside the CDR3, is DAGVTQSPTHLIKTRGQQVTLRCSPKSGHDTVSWYQQALGQGPQFIFQYYEEEERQRGNFPDRFSGHQFPNYSSELNVNALLLGDSALYLCASSLDRGIGMNTEAFFGQGTRLTVV.

The chain links TRBV11-2 to TRBJ1-3; D uncertain. This CDR3 spans 13 amino acids. V gave up 10 bases and J gave up 0 bases, with 10 bases separating them. Germline V lookup: CDR1 SGHAT, CDR2 FQNNGV. The CDR3 nucleotides are TGTGCCATCGGACGGAACTCTGGAAACACCATATATTTT. This encodes CAIGRNSGNTIYF.

This clone turned up a few times. V usage is TRBV9 and J usage is TRBJ1-3, with no clear D. Deletions cut 7 bases from V and 0 bases from J, with 14 bases between. This CDR3 contains 15 residues. Germline CDR1 SGDLS, CDR2 YYNGEE. The CDR3 nucleotides read TGTGCCAGCTCGTCCGGGCCGAGCTCTGGAAACACCATATATTTT. Translation gives CASSSGPSSGNTIYF.

This chain joins TRBV7-2 and TRBJ1-3, with D perhaps TRBD1 (6 bases). This CDR3 contains 14 residues. Germline CDR1 is SGHTA and CDR2 is FQGNSA. Trimming took off 4 bases at V and 14 bases at J, with 21 bases between the two ends. The CDR3: CASSSGTFLRGLYF. The CDR3 DNA follows: TGTGCCAGCAGCTCCGGGACATTTCTTAGGGGATTATATTTT.

CDR3: CASSPGTNTEAFF. In DNA, the CDR3 is TGTGCCAGCTCACCCGGAACTAACACTGAAGCTTTCTTT. This chain connects TRBV18 to TRBJ1-1; D call uncertain. CDR3 length: 13 amino acids. The V gene's germline CDR1 is KGHSH and CDR2 LQKENI. Between the trimmed V and J ends, which lost 3 bases and 2 bases, there was a span of 7 bases. The whole variable domain, remainder taken from reference TRBV18 and TRBJ1-1, is NAGVMQNPRHLVRRRGQEARLRCSPMKGHSHVYWYRQLPEEGLKFMVYLQKENIIDESGMPKERFSAEFPKEGPSILRIQQVVRGDSAAYFCASSPGTNTEAFFGQGTRLTVV.

In this sample, this clone turned up once. This chain links TRBV4-1 with TRBJ2-5; a weak D match, TRBD2 (6 bases). The V end was cut by 4 bases, the J end by 5 bases, with 11 bases between. Germline CDR1 MGHRA, CDR2 YSYEKL. CDR3 size: 13 residues. The CDR3 reads CASSPLASETQYF. CDR3 DNA: TGCGCCAGCAGCCCTCTAGCGAGTGAGACCCAGTACTTC.

This clone was picked up one time. The rearrangement joins TRBV5-5 to TRBJ1-4; a weak D match, TRBD1 (6 bases). Germline CDR1 SGHKS, CDR2 YYEKEE (reference sequence). This CDR3 spans 15 amino acids. V was trimmed by 5 bases and J by 6 bases, leaving 17 bases between them. CDR3 protein: CASRGVGGRDEKLFF. CDR3 DNA sequence: TGTGCCAGCAGGGGAGTTGGGGGGCGCGATGAAAAACTGTTTTTT.

This clone was picked up one time. V usage is TRBV3-1 (or the pseudogene TRBV3-2) and J usage is TRBJ2-5; 11 bases line up with TRBD1. Germline V CDR1 and CDR2: LGHDT, YNNKEL (reference sequence). The CDR3 covers 16 residues. Germline trimming cut 3 bases from V and 2 bases from J; bases unmatched to any gene: 5. The CDR3 nucleotides read TGTGCCAGCAGCCAGAGGACAGGGGGCTTACAAGAGACCCAGTACTTC. This sequence encodes CASSQRTGGLQETQYF.